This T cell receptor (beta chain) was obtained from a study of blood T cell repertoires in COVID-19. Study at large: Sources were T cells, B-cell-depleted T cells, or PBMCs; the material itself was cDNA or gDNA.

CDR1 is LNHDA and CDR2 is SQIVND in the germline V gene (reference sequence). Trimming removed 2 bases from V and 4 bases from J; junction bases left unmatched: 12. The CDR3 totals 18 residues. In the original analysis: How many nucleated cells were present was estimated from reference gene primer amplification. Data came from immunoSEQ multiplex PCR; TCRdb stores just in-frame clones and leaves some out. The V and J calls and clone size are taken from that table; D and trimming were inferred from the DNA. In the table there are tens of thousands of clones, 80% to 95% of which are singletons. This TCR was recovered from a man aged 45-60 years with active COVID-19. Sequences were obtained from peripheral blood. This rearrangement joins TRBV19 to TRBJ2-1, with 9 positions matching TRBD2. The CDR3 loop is CASSIKARGLAGYNEQFF. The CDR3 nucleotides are TGTGCCAGTAGTATAAAGGCAAGAGGGCTAGCGGGATACAATGAGCAGTTCTTC.